This entry lists 20 T cell receptor beta chains sequenced from one sample in a study of cytomegalovirus exposure and HLA in healthy donors. Use of 60 Vbeta and 13 Jbeta primers characterized the PCR. Using immunoSEQ multiplex PCR, the repertoire was profiled, and TCRdb retains in-frame clones only, with some absent. Of some 120,000 clones in the sample, approximately 80% are singletons; the top ten hold around 0.92%. The sequenced sample consisted of PBMCs. The receptors originated from a human donor in good health.

The rearrangement links TRBV10-3 to TRBJ1-2, with D perhaps matching TRBD1 (5 bases). The CDR3 runs to 13 residues. V gave up 8 bases and J gave up 6 bases, with 16 bases separating them. Looked up from germline, CDR1 is ENHRY and CDR2 is SYGVKD. In DNA, the CDR3 is TGTGCCATCGGGGAAGTCGCAGGGCATGGCTACACCTTC. Translated, it gives CAIGEVAGHGYTF.

This clone was picked up one time. The J gene is TRBJ1-3, the V gene TRBV6-5; 9 nucleotides align to TRBD1. The CDR3 totals 16 residues. The germline CDR1 and CDR2 sequences are MNHEY and SVGAGI. Trimming took 4 bases from V and 3 from J; bases not matched to a gene: 7. CDR3 in amino acids: CASSFLGQGGGNTIYF. The DNA of the CDR3 is TGTGCCAGCAGTTTCTTGGGACAGGGCGGTGGAAACACCATATATTTT.

The CDR3 here is CATSRDRGLSYEQYF. In DNA form, the CDR3 reads TGTGCCACCAGCAGGGACAGGGGGCTAAGCTACGAGCAGTACTTC. This rearrangement joins TRBV15 to TRBJ2-7; 11 bases are a match to TRBD1. V lost 3 bases and J lost 3; bases outside the gene matches: 4. Germline-derived CDR1 and CDR2 are LNHNV and YYDKDF (reference sequence). This CDR3 has 15 amino acids.

This clone was observed a few times. The CDR3 spells CASSQRTSTDTQYF. CDR3 in DNA: TGTGCCAGCAGTCAGCGGACTAGCACAGATACGCAGTATTTT. The J gene is TRBJ2-3, the V gene TRBV11-3, with D perhaps matching TRBD2 (5 bases). V was clipped by 6 bases and J by 0 bases, with 10 bases between them. CDR3 length: 14 amino acids. Germline loops: CDR1 SGHNT, CDR2 YENEEA.

This chain connects TRBV7-2 to TRBJ1-6; TRBD1 is a possible D gene (5 bases). Germline V gene data show CDR1 as SGHTA and CDR2 as FQGNSA. The CDR3 sequence is 17 residues long. Trimming removed 4 bases at V and 2 bases at J, with 15 bases between. DNA for the CDR3: TGTGCCAGCAGCTCCACTGGGGGGAGGGCCTATAATTCACCCCTCCACTTT. This gives the protein CASSSTGGRAYNSPLHF.

V and J are TRBV7-3 and TRBJ2-3, with unresolved D. The germline V gene encodes CDR1 SGHTA and CDR2 FQGTGA. V was pared by 1 base and J by 3 bases, with 14 bases between. The CDR3 contains 16 residues. The CDR3 is CASSLIGRLRTDTQYF. CDR3 nucleotides: TGTGCCAGCAGCTTAATAGGCAGGTTAAGGACAGATACGCAGTATTTT.

This clone showed up just a few times. The chain has TRBV19 and TRBJ1-5; no reliable D call. V lost 7 bases and J 3 bases, leaving 16 bases between the germline ends. Germline values: CDR1 LNHDA, CDR2 SQIVND (reference sequence). The CDR3 has 15 amino acids. The CDR3 region is CASNSAGWDNQPQHF. CDR3 bases: TGTGCCAGTAACTCGGCGGGCTGGGACAATCAGCCCCAGCATTTT.

The genes are TRBV29-1 and TRBJ2-1; unclear D gene. The length of the CDR3 is 14 residues. From germline, CDR1 is SQVTM and CDR2 ANQGSEA. Trimming took 3 bases from V and 0 from J, leaving 9 bases between them. The CDR3 region has the DNA TGCAGCGTTGAGCGGCCCAGCTCCTACAATGAGCAGTTCTTC. Its protein product is CSVERPSSYNEQFF.

The J gene is TRBJ2-5, the V gene TRBV29-1, with D maybe TRBD1 (5 bases). Trimming took off 0 bases at V and 5 bases at J, with 10 bases between the two ends. There are 13 residues in the CDR3. The V gene's germline CDR1 is SQVTM and CDR2 ANQGSEA. The CDR3 nucleotides read TGCAGCGTTGAAGACAGGGTGCGTGAGACCCAGTACTTC. Protein: CSVEDRVRETQYF.

The CDR3 protein is CASSRGAMESYEQYF. CDR3 sequence (DNA): TGTGCCAGCAGCCGCGGGGCCATGGAGTCCTACGAGCAGTACTTC. V and J are TRBV5-4 and TRBJ2-7; possible D gene TRBD2, 6 bases. CDR3 length equals 15 residues. Looked up from germline, CDR1 is SGHNT and CDR2 is YYREEE (reference sequence). Trimming took off 4 bases at V and 1 base at J, with 15 bases between the two ends.

The chain has TRBV5-1 and TRBJ1-3; the match to TRBD1 covers 8 bases. CDR1 and CDR2 from the germline V gene are SGHRS and YFSETQ. The V and J ends lost 0 bases and 5 bases, in that order; junction bases with no gene match: 1. The CDR3 runs to 14 residues. CDR3 region: CASSLDRGRNTIYF. As DNA, the CDR3 is TGCGCCAGCAGCTTGGACAGGGGGAGAAACACCATATATTTT.

The chain joins TRBV11-2 to TRBJ2-2; no clear D gene. The CDR3 has 14 amino acids. Germline assignment: CDR1 SGHAT and CDR2 FQNNGV. V was shortened by 3 bases and J by 3 bases, with 8 bases between the two germline ends. The DNA for the CDR3 is TGTGCCAGCAGCTTGAGTAGTTACACCGGGGAGCTGTTTTTT. Protein: CASSLSSYTGELFF.

The chain employs TRBV5-6 and TRBJ2-7; 8 nucleotides agree with TRBD1. The V segment lost 4 bases and the J segment 6 bases; nucleotides outside the gene matches: 6. The length of the CDR3 is 13 residues. Germline CDR1 reads SGHDT; CDR2 reads YYEEEE. CDR3 nucleotide sequence: TGTGCCAGCAGCCCCCGGACAGGGTCCGAGCAGTACTTC. Translating gives CASSPRTGSEQYF.

This clone turned up a few times. V usage is TRBV5-6 and J usage is TRBJ1-1; the D gene is possibly TRBD1 (6 bases). Between the trimmed V and J ends, which lost 2 bases and 4 bases, there was a span of 18 bases. Looked up from germline, CDR1 is SGHDT and CDR2 is YYEEEE. CDR3 size: 16 residues. The CDR3 DNA is TGTGCCAGCAGCTTTAGGATGGGGGCGGTGGGCACTGAAGCTTTCTTT. This encodes CASSFRMGAVGTEAFF.

V is TRBV7-9 and J is TRBJ2-7, with D possibly matching TRBD1 (6 bases). The CDR3 is 19 amino acids. Germline CDR1 reads SEHNR; CDR2 reads FQNEAQ (reference sequence). The V end lost 5 bases, the J end lost 1 base, and 27 bases lay between the germline ends. CDR3 residues: CASSHPPPGQQSLSYEQYF. The CDR3 DNA follows: TGTGCCAGCAGCCACCCTCCACCCGGACAGCAAAGTTTATCCTACGAGCAGTACTTC.

This clone was counted a few times. The chain joins TRBV9 to TRBJ2-2; 7 bases are a match to TRBD1. Germline trimming cut 4 bases from V and 1 base from J; bases unmatched to any gene: 4. Germline CDR1 reads SGDLS; CDR2 reads YYNGEE. This CDR3 contains 15 residues. CDR3 DNA: TGTGCCAGCAGCCCCCGGGACAGGAACACCGGGGAGCTGTTTTTT. This gives the protein CASSPRDRNTGELFF. The variable domain in full, completed from reference TRBV9 and TRBJ2-2, reads DSGVTQTPKHLITATGQRVTLRCSPRSGDLSVYWYQQSLDQGLQFLIQYYNGEERAKGNILERFSAQQFPDLHSELNLSSLELGDSALYFCASSPRDRNTGELFFGEGSRLTVL.

The genes are TRBV15 and TRBJ2-7; TRBD2 matches at 12 bases. The ends lost 1 base at V and 5 bases at J; junction bases unmatched: 3. The CDR3 covers 15 residues. Germline CDR1 reads LNHNV; CDR2 reads YYDKDF (reference sequence). CDR3 DNA: TGTGCCACCAGCAGAGGGACTAGCGGGGTCAACGAGCAGTACTTC. Amino acids: CATSRGTSGVNEQYF.

The rearrangement uses TRBV11-1 and TRBJ2-6; 10 bases line up with TRBD1. The germline CDR1 and CDR2 sequences are SGHAT and FQDESV (reference sequence). With 6 bases clipped from V and 0 bases from J, the junction kept 5 bases outside the gene matches. This CDR3 has 17 amino acids. Written as DNA, the CDR3 is TGTGCCAGCAGTCGGACAGGGGGGCTCTCTGGGGCCAACGTCCTGACTTTC. Amino acids: CASSRTGGLSGANVLTF.

The chain couples TRBV9 to TRBJ2-1; 7 nucleotides line up with TRBD2. V shed 4 bases and J 7 bases; nucleotides not matched to a gene: 2. Germline CDR1 and CDR2: SGDLS and YYNGEE. The CDR3 sequence is 12 residues long. DNA of the CDR3: TGTGCCAGCAGCTCCGGGGGGAATGAGCAGTTCTTC. Its translation: CASSSGGNEQFF.

The gene calls are TRBV5-1 and TRBJ2-5; D call uncertain. CDR1 is SGHRS, CDR2 YFSETQ, per germline. This CDR3 region has 13 residues. V lost 0 bases to trimming and J lost 1 base, with 4 bases between them. Here the CDR3 DNA reads TGCGCCAGCAGCTTGGATCGCCAAGAGACCCAGTACTTC. Translating gives CASSLDRQETQYF.